This T cell receptor beta chain was captured in a study of human T cells and chemical hapten exposure. About the research overall: Each week of the approximately 23-week study, patients had diphenylcyclopropenone applied to the scalp. Study-wide findings and caveats: With patch test score, the counts of PT1 expanded TCRs showed a positive correlation.

This CDR3 has 16 amino acids. Trimming left V 6 bases short and J 2 bases short, with 14 bases between. Per germline, CDR1 MNHEY and CDR2 SMNVEV (reference sequence). Each cDNA molecule in the library carried unique molecular identifiers. In TCRdb, the RACE reads were re-called with MiXCR into one record per CDR3 protein. The sample has about 120,000 distinct CDR3 sequences; approximately 15% are singletons. On this clonotype: Its antigen is undetermined.

Time point reported: patch test 1, 2 weeks after DPC sensitization. Documented treatment: therapeutic diphenylcyclopropenone sensitization with weekly scalp DPC. The sequence was collected from a man aged 18 to 29 with alopecia areata. Some clones in this sample may be carry-over from other donors' samples. The V gene is TRBV27, the J gene TRBJ1-6, with D possibly being TRBD1 (5 bases). Source: whole blood, taken in connection with sensitization to the hapten diphenylcyclopropenone (DPC). As DNA, the CDR3 is TGTGCCAGCAGCTGGGGGATGCGCCCCTATAATTCACCCCTCCACTTT. Its protein is CASSWGMRPYNSPLHF.